This T cell receptor beta chain was captured in a study of blood T cell repertoires in COVID-19. Turning to the study itself: Donors in the United States, Italy and Spain gave samples during acute or convalescent COVID-19. PBMCs, B-cell-depleted T cells, or T cells were the source of the cDNA or gDNA that made up the material.

As originally analysed: Using reference gene primer amplification, nucleated cell counts were estimated. Clones were sequenced by immunoSEQ multiplex PCR, and TCRdb holds only the in-frame ones, with some missing. The V and J calls and clone size come from that table; D and trimming were worked out from the DNA. The repertoire includes 230,000 or so clones, around four fifths of them detected once, and just under 20% sits in the top ten. CDR3 length: 15 residues. V lost 5 bases and J lost 3; bases outside the gene matches: 3. CDR1 is SEHNR, CDR2 FQNEAQ, per germline (reference sequence). J is TRBJ2-5 and V is TRBV7-9; 13 bases line up with TRBD2. The sequence came from a man aged 25 to 40 with active or convalescent COVID-19. The sequencing sample was made of peripheral blood. The CDR3 DNA sequence: TGTGCCAGCAGCCCCGGGACTAGCGGGAAAGAGACCCAGTACTTC. This gives the protein CASSPGTSGKETQYF.